This TCR beta chain was retrieved from a study of blood T cell repertoires in COVID-19. TCRdb's copy holds only in-frame clones and misses some; the assay was immunoSEQ multiplex PCR. This sample has roughly 130,000 clones, with 75% to 90% found just once. Germline CDR1 reads SQVTM; CDR2 reads ANQGSEA. V was clipped by 7 bases and J by 8 bases; unmatched bases: 7. The CDR3 has 12 residues. This chain uses TRBV29-1 with TRBJ1-2, with 10 bases identical to TRBD1. The sequencing input was PBMCs or T cells enriched from blood (not recorded which). The sequence was collected from a woman aged 45-60 years who had recovered from COVID-19. The CDR3 reads CSAGTGARGYTF. The CDR3, as DNA: TGCAGCGCTGGGACAGGGGCTCGGGGCTACACCTTC.